These 30 T cell receptor beta chains share one sample of origin, sequenced in a study of blood T cell repertoires in COVID-19. The assay was immunoSEQ multiplex PCR, and TCRdb's table has in-frame clones only and misses some. The sample has about 150,000 clones; about four fifths are singletons. Sequenced sample: peripheral blood. The receptors derive from a woman older than 75 with COVID-19, enrolled during active disease.

The rearrangement joins TRBV30 to TRBJ2-3; 7 bases agree with TRBD2. CDR1 and CDR2 (germline): GTSNPN, SVGIG (reference sequence). Trimming took 7 bases from V and 1 from J; bases not matched to a gene: 11. The CDR3 totals 15 residues. CDR3 residues: CASTLGGRGTDTQYF. The CDR3, as DNA: TGTGCCTCGACCCTTGGGGGGAGGGGCACAGATACGCAGTATTTT.

This chain joins TRBV10-3 and TRBJ2-5; 7 nucleotides match TRBD1. With 3 bases clipped from V and 5 bases from J, the junction kept 18 bases outside the gene matches. CDR3 length: 18 residues. Germline CDR1 reads ENHRY; CDR2 reads SYGVKD. The CDR3 nucleotides are TGTGCCATCAGTGACTCGGGACAGTTCGCCGGTGTTGGGGAGACCCAGTACTTC. Translation gives CAISDSGQFAGVGETQYF.

The V gene is TRBV5-1, the J gene TRBJ2-5, with TRBD2 matching 13 bases. Germline CDR1 SGHRS, CDR2 YFSETQ. Germline trimming cut 5 bases from V and 5 bases from J; bases unmatched to any gene: 0. CDR3 length equals 13 residues. The CDR3, as DNA: TGCGCCAGCAGGGGACTAGCGGGGGAGACCCAGTACTTC. It encodes CASRGLAGETQYF.

The chain joins TRBV5-1 to TRBJ2-1, with 9 nucleotides matching TRBD1. This CDR3 spans 16 amino acids. J was trimmed by 4 bases and V by 4 bases; bases with no gene match: 9. Germline lookup yields CDR1 SGHRS and CDR2 YFSETQ. The CDR3 is CASSGKGTGSYNEQFF. CDR3 DNA: TGCGCCAGCAGCGGTAAGGGGACAGGGTCTTACAATGAGCAGTTCTTC.

The chain is built from TRBV5-4 and TRBJ1-2; no clear D gene. The CDR3 totals 11 residues. V gave up 9 bases and J gave up 3 bases, with 9 bases separating them. CDR1 is SGHNT and CDR2 is YYREEE in the germline V gene (reference sequence). The CDR3 region is CATREDYGYTF. In nucleotides, the CDR3 is TGTGCCACACGGGAGGACTATGGCTACACCTTC.

The chain uses TRBV7-2 and TRBJ1-6, with D maybe TRBD1 (6 bases). The ends were cut back, 1 base at V and 10 bases at J, with 8 bases in the middle. The CDR3 extends over 13 amino acids. Germline CDR1 reads SGHTA; CDR2 reads FQGNSA. The CDR3 spells CASSLVGASPLHF. The CDR3 coding sequence is TGTGCCAGCAGCTTAGTGGGGGCCTCACCCCTCCACTTT.

V and J are TRBV24-1 and TRBJ2-3, with a tentative D call TRBD2 (6 bases). Trimming removed 5 bases from V and 4 bases from J, with 9 bases in between. CDR1 is KGHDR, CDR2 SFDVKD, per germline. There are 13 residues in the CDR3. The DNA for the CDR3 is TGTGCCACCAGTGGGGCGGGGTCAGATACGCAGTATTTT. This gives the protein CATSGAGSDTQYF.

The chain employs TRBV7-6 and TRBJ2-5, with 12 nucleotides matching TRBD2. Trimming at V came to 5 bases and at J to 5 bases, leaving 12 bases not matched to a gene. CDR1 and CDR2 from the germline V gene are SGHVS and FNYEAQ. The CDR3 covers 17 residues. CDR3 in amino acids: CASSPGLAGFGRETQYF. The CDR3 DNA reads as TGTGCCAGCAGCCCTGGACTAGCGGGATTCGGGCGGGAGACCCAGTACTTC.

The CDR3: CASSLERGGAETQYF. CDR3 DNA: TGTGCCAGCAGCTTGGAGCGGGGGGGCGCAGAGACCCAGTACTTC. The rearrangement joins TRBV5-4 to TRBJ2-5, with TRBD2 matching over 10 bases. The length of the CDR3 is 15 residues. CDR1 is SGHNT and CDR2 is YYREEE in the germline V gene (reference sequence). J lost 4 bases, V lost 0 bases, and 3 bases had no gene match.

This sequence joins TRBV28 and TRBJ2-7; D perhaps matches TRBD2 (6 bases). The germline gives CDR1 MDHEN, CDR2 SYDVKM. Between the trimmed V and J ends, which lost 5 bases and 0 bases, there was a span of 20 bases. The CDR3 consists of 17 residues. This CDR3 reads CASSPLRRDFDSYEQYF. The CDR3 nucleotides are TGTGCCAGCAGTCCCCTCCGCCGGGACTTCGACTCCTACGAGCAGTACTTC. The variable domain in full, with the rest retrieved from reference TRBV28 and TRBJ2-7, is DVKVTQSSRYLVKRTGEKVFLECVQDMDHENMFWYRQDPGLGLRLIYFSYDVKMKEKGDIPEGYSVSREKKERFSLILESASTNQTSMYLCASSPLRRDFDSYEQYFGPGTRLTVT.

This sequence joins TRBV18 and TRBJ1-2; D is possibly TRBD1 (5 bases). This CDR3 is built from 17 residues. V lost 1 base, J lost 3 bases, and 18 bases lay in between. CDR1 KGHSH and CDR2 LQKENI come from the germline V gene. CDR3 sequence reads: CASSPRPRGGAYYGYTF. Here the CDR3 DNA reads TGTGCCAGCTCACCACGTCCTCGGGGGGGAGCCTACTATGGCTACACCTTC.

This chain connects TRBV18 to TRBJ2-1, with D maybe TRBD2 (6 bases). CDR3 length equals 18 residues. The V gene's germline CDR1 is KGHSH and CDR2 LQKENI. Trimming left V 3 bases short and J 2 bases short, with 20 bases between. CDR3 DNA: TGTGCCAGCTCACCGAAACGGGGCGCGGCGGGACCCTACAATGAGCAGTTCTTC. This translates into CASSPKRGAAGPYNEQFF.

CDR3 bases: TGTGCCAGCACCTTTACAGGGAACACTGAAGCTTTCTTT. Protein sequence: CASTFTGNTEAFF. The chain recombines TRBV6-6 with TRBJ1-1, with D perhaps TRBD1 (5 bases). The CDR3 contains 13 residues. Deletions cut 7 bases from V and 1 base from J, with 10 bases between. CDR1 and CDR2 from the germline V gene are MNHNY and SVGAGI (reference sequence).

The table lists this clone with a few counts. The gene calls are TRBV9 and TRBJ2-7; no reliable D call. Looked up from germline, CDR1 is SGDLS and CDR2 is YYNGEE. The CDR3 has 13 amino acids. Trimming stripped 0 bases from V and 3 bases from J, with 7 bases between. DNA for the CDR3: TGTGCCAGCAGCGTAGCCCCTAACTACGAGCAGTACTTC. Encoded protein: CASSVAPNYEQYF.

This chain joins TRBV18 and TRBJ2-3; D is possibly TRBD1 (5 bases). V lost 1 base, J lost 3 bases, and 8 bases lay in between. This CDR3 spans 14 amino acids. Looked up from germline, CDR1 is KGHSH and CDR2 is LQKENI. CDR3 sequence (DNA): TGTGCCAGCTCACCACAGGGGCGGACAGATACGCAGTATTTT. Translated, it gives CASSPQGRTDTQYF.

The chain employs TRBV5-1 and TRBJ1-3, with D maybe TRBD1 (5 bases). Trimming cost V 2 bases and J 3 bases, with 15 bases left between them. This CDR3 is built from 16 residues. The V gene's germline CDR1 is SGHRS and CDR2 YFSETQ. The CDR3 loop is CASSFGGGFRGNTIYF. DNA for the CDR3: TGCGCCAGCAGCTTTGGCGGGGGATTTCGTGGAAACACCATATATTTT.

The rearrangement joins TRBV3-1 (or the pseudogene TRBV3-2) to TRBJ2-2, with TRBD2 matching over 10 bases. The CDR3 sequence is 17 residues long. Germline trimming cut 0 bases from V and 5 bases from J; bases unmatched to any gene: 6. Germline lookup yields CDR1 LGHDT and CDR2 YNNKEL (reference sequence). The CDR3 protein is CASSQERVSGGTGELFF. Written as DNA, the CDR3 is TGTGCCAGCAGCCAAGAAAGGGTTAGCGGGGGGACCGGGGAGCTGTTTTTT.

The chain recombines TRBV19 with TRBJ2-3, with D possibly matching TRBD2 (6 bases). Germline V gene sequence: CDR1 LNHDA, CDR2 SQIVND (reference sequence). Trimming removed 5 bases from V and 1 base from J, with 13 bases in between. The CDR3 has 15 residues. The CDR3 DNA reads as TGTGCCAGTAGTGAGACTAGGGGTGGCACAGATACGCAGTATTTT. This codes for CASSETRGGTDTQYF.

The chain links TRBV6-1 to TRBJ1-1; 7 bases agree with TRBD1. Germline lookup yields CDR1 MNHNS and CDR2 SASEGT. J lost 5 bases, V lost 6 bases, and 9 bases had no gene match. This CDR3 comprises 14 residues. The DNA for the CDR3 is TGTGCCAGCAGATTACTATCAGGGGGAACTGAAGCTTTCTTT. Translating gives CASRLLSGGTEAFF.

The genes are TRBV5-1 and TRBJ1-2; D remains unclear. Germline CDR1 is SGHRS and CDR2 is YFSETQ. This CDR3 is 15 amino acids long. Deletions cut 5 bases from V and 1 base from J, with 15 bases between. CDR3 loop: CASRNRGILNYGYTF. The CDR3 region has the DNA TGCGCCAGCAGGAACCGGGGAATCCTTAACTATGGCTACACCTTC.

The CDR3 nucleotides read TGTGCCAGCAGTTTACTTCAGGGGGGAAAACTGTTTTTT. Protein: CASSLLQGGKLFF. The chain is built from TRBV12-3 or TRBV12-4 and TRBJ1-4, with 7 bases matching TRBD1. The CDR3 has 13 residues. J was trimmed by 10 bases and V by 2 bases; bases with no gene match: 4.

The CDR3 protein is CASSPSGEQYF. The CDR3 bases are TGTGCCAGCTCACCATCGGGCGAGCAGTACTTC. The chain combines TRBV18 with TRBJ2-7; D remains unclear. The CDR3 contains 11 residues. V lost 2 bases, J lost 6 bases, and 5 bases lay in between. CDR1 is KGHSH and CDR2 is LQKENI in the germline V gene.

The chain employs TRBV5-5 and TRBJ1-4, with 7 bases aligning to TRBD1. V lost 4 bases, J lost 2 bases, and 11 bases stayed unmatched. The V gene's germline CDR1 is SGHKS and CDR2 YYEKEE (reference sequence). CDR3 length equals 17 residues. In nucleotides, the CDR3 is TGTGCCAGCAGCCCGTTACAGGGGAGTCGCACTAATGAAAAACTGTTTTTT. The encoded protein is CASSPLQGSRTNEKLFF.

This clone was counted once. The V and J genes are TRBV24-1 and TRBJ2-5; TRBD1 aligns across 7 bases. There are 15 residues in the CDR3. Germline CDR1 reads KGHDR; CDR2 reads SFDVKD. J was trimmed by 0 bases and V by 3 bases; bases with no gene match: 3. CDR3 nucleotides: TGTGCCACCAGTGATCCTACAGGGGACCAAGAGACCCAGTACTTC. It yields the protein CATSDPTGDQETQYF.

In its sample, this clone was seen once. The chain combines TRBV5-4 with TRBJ2-5; 9 bases agree with TRBD1. Trimming at V came to 4 bases and at J to 5 bases, leaving 9 bases not matched to a gene. The germline V gene has CDR1 SGHNT and CDR2 YYREEE (reference sequence). This CDR3 is built from 15 residues. CDR3 residues: CASSEYRGPGETQYF. The CDR3 DNA reads TGTGCCAGCAGCGAGTACAGGGGGCCGGGGGAGACCCAGTACTTC.

The genes are TRBV29-1 and TRBJ1-1; D might be TRBD1 (6 bases). Trimming stripped 7 bases from V and 1 base from J, with 13 bases between. The CDR3 runs to 13 residues. Germline V gene sequence: CDR1 SQVTM, CDR2 ANQGSEA. CDR3 DNA: TGCAGCGGTCAAACAGGGACGAACACTGAAGCTTTCTTT. This codes for CSGQTGTNTEAFF.

The chain's CDR3 is CASSLKRGFPDTQYF. DNA of the CDR3: TGTGCCAGCAGTTTAAAGCGGGGATTTCCAGATACGCAGTATTTT. J is TRBJ2-3 and V is TRBV27; 7 bases map to TRBD2. The CDR3 extends over 15 amino acids. Looked up from germline, CDR1 is MNHEY and CDR2 is SMNVEV (reference sequence). V trimming: 2 bases; J trimming: 4 bases; junction bases outside the gene matches: 6.

The chain joins TRBV2 to TRBJ2-5; D might be TRBD2 (6 bases). This CDR3 comprises 14 residues. V was clipped by 4 bases and J by 1 base, with 10 bases between them. The germline V gene encodes CDR1 SNHLY and CDR2 FYNNEI. The DNA for the CDR3 is TGTGCCAGCAGTGCGACTAGTTCCCAAGAGACCCAGTACTTC. Its protein product is CASSATSSQETQYF.

The chain is built from TRBV18 and TRBJ1-2; 12 nucleotides match TRBD1. Germline assignment: CDR1 KGHSH and CDR2 LQKENI. The CDR3 is 16 residues long. The V gene end was trimmed by 3 bases and the J gene end by 4 bases; junction bases not matched to a gene: 6. Here the CDR3 reads CASSPPGTGGSYGYTF. The DNA for the CDR3 is TGTGCCAGCTCACCCCCGGGGACAGGGGGCTCCTATGGCTACACCTTC.

CDR3 coding DNA: TGTGCCAGTAATCTCCGTAGGTTGGGCTCGTCTGAGCAGTTCTTC. Protein: CASNLRRLGSSEQFF. V is TRBV19 and J is TRBJ2-1; D remains unclear. The CDR3 loop spans 15 amino acids. Trimming removed 7 bases at V and 9 bases at J, with 22 bases between. Germline V gene lookup returns CDR1 LNHDA and CDR2 SQIVND (reference sequence).